Included here is one T cell receptor beta chain sequence, with context. Its matching antigen is unknown. CDR1 WNHNN and CDR2 SYGVQD come from the germline V gene (reference sequence). The CDR3 is 16 residues long. V lost 5 bases, J lost 2 bases, and 15 bases lay in between. This sample is part of a study of OX40 agonist ivuxolimab in advanced cancers. Whole-study context: The patients got ivuxolimab, which is an agonistic anti-OX40 (CD134) antibody.

General study results and limits: Among T cells, CD8+ cells averaged more expanded clones than CD4+ cells. Clones of CD4+ and CD8+ blood T cells grew by week 6 at doses of 0.1 to 3.0 mg/kg.

Some clones are missing from TCRdb's copy, which holds only in-frame ones; the method was immunoSEQ multiplex PCR. The sample shows over 65,000 clones, about 93% of them seen only once. Blood sampling took place at baseline, cycle 4 day 1, and cycle 7 day 1. V is TRBV10-1 and J is TRBJ2-2, with D possibly being TRBD2 (6 bases). The clonotype comes from an adult with an advanced solid tumor such as melanoma, head and neck, liver or kidney cancer. The material sequenced was CD4+ or CD8+ T cells sorted from blood, taken in a trial of the OX40 agonist ivuxolimab. The CDR3 spells CASSTSGPTNTGELFF. CDR3 nucleotides: TGCGCCAGCAGTACAAGCGGGCCCACCAACACCGGGGAGCTGTTTTTT.